Sequencing of this TCR beta chain was carried out in a study of cytomegalovirus exposure and HLA in healthy donors. The study, taken as a whole, reports: Per published reports, the classifier diagnosed cytomegalovirus status with high specificity and sensitivity. Among the CMV-associated chains, a few were confirmed in vitro as specific for CMV antigens. Subsequent analysis showed first-cohort TCR clusters tending to co-occur in 120 validation repertoires. Most observed TCR sequences were rare, whereas some public TCRs were detected in many donors.

Assay used: immunoSEQ multiplex PCR; TCRdb lists only in-frame clones, some missing. There are around 130,000 clones in the sample; roughly 86% occur only once, and about 3.5% lies in the top ten. The CDR3 totals 13 residues. Germline V gene data show CDR1 as LGHNT and CDR2 as FRNRAP. Trimming stripped 3 bases from V and 0 bases from J, with 5 bases between. This clone was seen more than once but under ten times. Its specificity is not known. Sequences were obtained from PBMCs. The sequence was collected from a young man in good health and CMV-seronegative. This sequence joins TRBV12-5 and TRBJ1-1; no firm D call. CDR3 protein: CASGLALNTEAFF. The CDR3 nucleotides read TGTGCTAGTGGTTTAGCCCTGAACACTGAAGCTTTCTTT.